Following are 16 T cell receptor beta chains from one sample sequenced in a study of T-cell reconstitution after alpha-beta-depleted transplantation in children. Unique molecular identifiers featured in how the TCRbeta library was prepared. TCRdb processed the PCR reads anew with MiXCR; each CDR3 protein has one entry. The sample has 300,000 to 350,000 distinct CDR3 sequences; approximately 20% are singletons. The sequenced sample was PBMCs, mostly from graft donor cells, obtained 180 days after TCRalphabeta/CD19-depleted stem cell transplant. Receptor source: a male patient younger than 18 who had a stem cell transplant for acute lymphoblastic leukemia, so the T cells may come from the graft donor.

This clonotype came up a few times. V and J are TRBV18 and TRBJ2-5; TRBD2 aligns across 8 bases. CDR1 and CDR2 from the germline V gene are KGHSH and LQKENI. V shed 2 bases and J 4 bases; nucleotides not matched to a gene: 3. The CDR3 has 14 residues. As DNA, the CDR3 is TGTGCCAGCTCACCAGGGCTAGCGGGAGAGACCCAGTACTTC. The encoded protein is CASSPGLAGETQYF.

In this sample, this clonotype turned up a few times. The chain has TRBV20-1 and TRBJ1-1; D is possibly TRBD1 (6 bases). V was trimmed by 2 bases and J by 4 bases, leaving 14 bases between them. The CDR3 contains 14 residues. Germline V gene data show CDR1 as DFQATT and CDR2 as SNEGSKA (reference sequence). The CDR3 region is CSARPHRGGTEAFF. CDR3 nucleotide sequence: TGCAGTGCTAGACCCCACCGAGGGGGCACTGAAGCTTTCTTT.

This clonotype turned up a few times. This chain uses TRBV9 with TRBJ1-2; D is uncertain. The CDR3 totals 15 residues. Germline CDR1 reads SGDLS; CDR2 reads YYNGEE. V was trimmed by 4 bases and J by 2 bases, leaving 15 bases between them. CDR3 sequence: CASSPRGSPNYGYTF. CDR3 coding DNA: TGTGCCAGCAGCCCCCGTGGAAGTCCGAACTATGGCTACACCTTC. The whole variable domain, filled in from reference TRBV9 and TRBJ1-2, reads DSGVTQTPKHLITATGQRVTLRCSPRSGDLSVYWYQQSLDQGLQFLIQYYNGEERAKGNILERFSAQQFPDLHSELNLSSLELGDSALYFCASSPRGSPNYGYTFGSGTRLTVV.

The chain is built from TRBV13 and TRBJ1-1; 7 nucleotides agree with TRBD1. Germline-derived CDR1 and CDR2 are PRHDT and FYEKMQ (reference sequence). This CDR3 region has 13 residues. Trimming removed 4 bases from V and 11 bases from J; junction bases left unmatched: 10. In DNA, the CDR3 is TGTGCCAGCAGCTGGACAGGAAACGAGAGGGCTTTCTTT. The encoded protein is CASSWTGNERAFF.

The V gene is TRBV20-1, the J gene TRBJ1-3; possible D gene TRBD1, 6 bases. CDR3 length: 13 residues. V gave up 3 bases and J gave up 7 bases, with 13 bases separating them. Germline CDR1 and CDR2: DFQATT and SNEGSKA (reference sequence). The CDR3 DNA reads as TGCAGTGCTAGTCGGGGGCGTGCTAACACCATATATTTT. It encodes CSASRGRANTIYF.

The chain uses TRBV20-1 and TRBJ2-3; 10 bases line up with TRBD2. V was pared by 7 bases and J by 0 bases, with 7 bases of the junction left unmatched. Germline V gene sequence: CDR1 DFQATT, CDR2 SNEGSKA (reference sequence). CDR3 size: 15 residues. CDR3 amino acids: CSGPSGRGSTDTQYF. CDR3 nucleotide sequence: TGCAGTGGGCCTAGCGGGAGAGGGAGCACAGATACGCAGTATTTT.

This clonotype was counted a few times. The chain uses TRBV7-3 and TRBJ2-2; D call uncertain. The V and J ends lost 5 bases and 4 bases respectively, with 11 bases between them. The germline V gene has CDR1 SGHTA and CDR2 FQGTGA. The CDR3 extends over 14 amino acids. The CDR3 sequence is CASSQVLATGELFF. The CDR3 coding sequence is TGTGCCAGCAGCCAAGTCTTAGCCACCGGGGAGCTGTTTTTT.

The count of this clonotype is one. The chain is built from TRBV6-6 and TRBJ2-3, with D unclear. Germline CDR1 is MNHNY and CDR2 is SVGAGI (reference sequence). The V gene lost 7 bases and the J gene lost 5 bases, with 7 bases spanning the gap. The CDR3 loop spans 11 amino acids. The CDR3 reads CASTSRDTQYF. In nucleotides, the CDR3 is TGTGCCAGCACTTCTAGAGATACGCAGTATTTT.

This chain joins TRBV7-7 and TRBJ2-1; D is perhaps TRBD2 (6 bases). V shed 10 bases and J shed 10 bases, with 17 bases lying between them. CDR3 size: 12 residues. In germline, CDR1 is SSHAT, CDR2 FNYEAQ (reference sequence). This chain's CDR3 is CATRGDGGEQFF. The CDR3 nucleotides read TGTGCCACCCGCGGGGATGGTGGGGAGCAGTTCTTC.

This clonotype came up many times. This sequence joins TRBV29-1 and TRBJ2-7, with 7 bases aligning to TRBD1. The CDR3 loop spans 12 amino acids. CDR1 is SQVTM, CDR2 ANQGSEA, per germline. Losses at the gene ends were 4 bases for V and 7 bases for J; bases not matched to a gene: 7. CDR3 bases: TGCAGCGTTGGAGACAGGGTCGGGGAGCAGTACTTC. It encodes CSVGDRVGEQYF.

This clonotype has at least ten counts. DNA for the CDR3: TGTGCCATCAGTCTAGGGATTAAATCCGGGGAGCTGTTTTTT. Encoded protein: CAISLGIKSGELFF. This chain links TRBV10-3 with TRBJ2-2; D call uncertain. This CDR3 spans 14 amino acids. Germline-derived CDR1 and CDR2 are ENHRY and SYGVKD. V was cut by 5 bases and J by 6 bases, with 13 bases left in between.

The CDR3 here is CASSTGAGATDTQYF. Written as DNA, the CDR3 is TGTGCCAGTAGTACCGGAGCGGGAGCGACAGATACGCAGTATTTT. The chain combines TRBV19 with TRBJ2-3, with 8 bases matching TRBD2. This CDR3 is built from 15 residues. CDR1 and CDR2 from the germline V gene are LNHDA and SQIVND (reference sequence). The trim removed 4 bases at V and 3 bases at J, leaving 6 bases unmatched.

This clonotype has just a few counts. V is TRBV2 and J is TRBJ2-1; 13 bases match TRBD2. Germline V CDR1 and CDR2: SNHLY, FYNNEI. This CDR3 is 14 amino acids long. Losses at the gene ends were 8 bases for V and 10 bases for J; bases not matched to a gene: 8. The CDR3 is CASAGTSGKYEQFF. The CDR3 nucleotides read TGTGCCAGCGCCGGGACTAGCGGGAAATACGAGCAGTTCTTC.

This clonotype was observed a handful of times. The chain links TRBV18 to TRBJ1-3; D is unclear. The CDR3 extends over 15 amino acids. The V gene's germline CDR1 is KGHSH and CDR2 LQKENI. The V gene lost 2 bases and the J gene lost 3 bases, with 11 bases spanning the gap. DNA for the CDR3: TGTGCCAGCTCACCAGGACTTCTAGGTGGAAACACCATATATTTT. Its protein is CASSPGLLGGNTIYF.

This clonotype has a handful of counts. The J gene is TRBJ2-7, the V gene TRBV3-1; TRBD2 matches 13 bases. The CDR3 loop spans 19 amino acids. The V and J ends lost 0 bases and 2 bases, in that order; junction bases with no gene match: 10. Germline values: CDR1 LGHDT, CDR2 YNNKEL (reference sequence). CDR3 loop: CASSQESGGLAGAPYEQYF. CDR3 bases: TGTGCCAGCAGCCAAGAATCTGGTGGACTAGCGGGGGCCCCCTACGAGCAGTACTTC.

This clonotype was detected a few times. The genes are TRBV5-1 and TRBJ2-4; TRBD1 matches 11 bases. The V segment lost 2 bases and the J segment 0 bases; nucleotides outside the gene matches: 7. The length of the CDR3 is 18 residues. Germline V gene sequence: CDR1 SGHRS, CDR2 YFSETQ. Here the CDR3 DNA reads TGCGCCAGCAGCTTCGGACAGGGGGCCCCACTAGCCAAAAACATTCAGTACTTC. It encodes CASSFGQGAPLAKNIQYF.